This entry describes one T cell receptor beta chain. Its antigen is unidentified. A sample-barcoded 5' primer and a J-beta primer mix were used in a second PCR of about 7 to 12 cycles. TCRdb reprocessed the 5' RACE reads via MiXCR and lists one record per CDR3 protein. The data hold about 1.5 million distinct CDR3 sequences, with less than 45% observed a single time. This sample was taken from a study of blood T cells in healthy people across ages. About the study: Every two T cells gave about one barcoded beta molecule via template switching.

Study-level results: One million T cells yielded diversity estimates that were considered underestimates. More naive CD4+ cells and higher diversity were found in long-lived than in aged donors. The recorded TCR beta diversity per million T cells decreased in a roughly linear manner with age.

Germline values: CDR1 MNHEY, CDR2 SVGEGT. This CDR3 region has 13 residues. The sample comprised blood. The clonotype originates from a woman aged 18 to 35 in good health. The chain recombines TRBV6-2 or TRBV6-3 with TRBJ2-5; D possibly uses TRBD1 or TRBD2 (6 bases each). The end of the DNA is better explained by TRBJ2-7, so the J call may be wrong. CDR3 in DNA: TGTGCCAACGGGAAGGGGGGAGCCTACGAGCAGTACTTC. Its protein is CANGKGGAYEQYF.